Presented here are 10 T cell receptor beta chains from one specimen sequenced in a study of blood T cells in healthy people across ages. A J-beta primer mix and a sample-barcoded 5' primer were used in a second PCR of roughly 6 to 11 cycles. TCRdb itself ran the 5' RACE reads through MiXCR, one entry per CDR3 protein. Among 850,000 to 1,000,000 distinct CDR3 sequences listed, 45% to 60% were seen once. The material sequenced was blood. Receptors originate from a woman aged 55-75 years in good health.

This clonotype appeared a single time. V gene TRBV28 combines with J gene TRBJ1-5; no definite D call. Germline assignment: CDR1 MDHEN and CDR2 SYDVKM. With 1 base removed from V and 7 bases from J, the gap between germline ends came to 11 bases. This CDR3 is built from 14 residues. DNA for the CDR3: TGTGCCAGCAGTTTATCGAGGGCGCGCCAGCCCCAGCATTTT. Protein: CASSLSRARQPQHF.

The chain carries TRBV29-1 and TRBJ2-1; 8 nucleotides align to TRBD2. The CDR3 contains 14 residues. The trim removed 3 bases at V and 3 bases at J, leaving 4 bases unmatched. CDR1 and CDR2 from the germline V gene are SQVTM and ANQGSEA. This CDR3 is CSVESGTSYNEQFF. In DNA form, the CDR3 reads TGCAGCGTTGAGTCCGGGACTAGCTACAATGAGCAGTTCTTC.

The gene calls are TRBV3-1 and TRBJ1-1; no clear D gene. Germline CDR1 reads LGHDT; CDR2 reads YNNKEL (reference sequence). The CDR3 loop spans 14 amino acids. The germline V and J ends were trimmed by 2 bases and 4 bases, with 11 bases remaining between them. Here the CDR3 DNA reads TGTGCCAGCAGCCAAACCACGGGTACCACTGAAGCTTTCTTT. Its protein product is CASSQTTGTTEAFF.

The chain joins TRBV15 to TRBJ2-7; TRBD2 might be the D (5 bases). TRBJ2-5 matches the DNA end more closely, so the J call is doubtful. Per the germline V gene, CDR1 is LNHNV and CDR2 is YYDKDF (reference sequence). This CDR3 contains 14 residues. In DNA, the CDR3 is TGTGCCACCAGCAGGTTGTTGGGAGATGAGACCCAGTACTTC. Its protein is CATSRLLGDETQYF.

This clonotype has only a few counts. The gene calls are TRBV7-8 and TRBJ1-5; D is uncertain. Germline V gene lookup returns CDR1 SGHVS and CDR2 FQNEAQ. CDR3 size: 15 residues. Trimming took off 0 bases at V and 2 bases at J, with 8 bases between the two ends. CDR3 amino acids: CASSLARLGNQPQHF. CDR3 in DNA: TGTGCCAGCAGCTTAGCGAGGCTTGGCAATCAGCCCCAGCATTTT.

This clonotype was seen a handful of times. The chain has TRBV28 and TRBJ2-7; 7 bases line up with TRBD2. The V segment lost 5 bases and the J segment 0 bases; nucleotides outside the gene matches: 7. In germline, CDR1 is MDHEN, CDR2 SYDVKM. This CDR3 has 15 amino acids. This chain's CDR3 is CASSPAGNPSYEQYF. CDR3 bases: TGTGCCAGCAGTCCAGCGGGGAACCCCTCCTACGAGCAGTACTTC.

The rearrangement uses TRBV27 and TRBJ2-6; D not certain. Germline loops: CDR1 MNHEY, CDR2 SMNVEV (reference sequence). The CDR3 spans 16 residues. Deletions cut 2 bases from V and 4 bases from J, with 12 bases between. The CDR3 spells CASSLGLTAGANVLTF. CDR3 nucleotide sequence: TGTGCCAGCAGTTTAGGGCTAACCGCCGGGGCCAACGTCCTGACTTTC.

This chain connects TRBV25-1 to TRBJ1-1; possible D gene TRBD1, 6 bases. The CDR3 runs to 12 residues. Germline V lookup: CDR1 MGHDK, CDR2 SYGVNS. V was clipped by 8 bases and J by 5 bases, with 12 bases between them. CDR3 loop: CASRKGGTEAFF. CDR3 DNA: TGTGCCAGCCGTAAAGGGGGGACTGAAGCTTTCTTT.

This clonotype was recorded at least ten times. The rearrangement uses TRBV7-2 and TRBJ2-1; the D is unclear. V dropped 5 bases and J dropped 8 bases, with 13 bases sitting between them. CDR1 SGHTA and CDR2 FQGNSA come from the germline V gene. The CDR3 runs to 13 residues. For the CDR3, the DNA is TGTGCCAGCAGCGTAGGTCGGGTCGATGAGCAGTTCTTC. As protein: CASSVGRVDEQFF.

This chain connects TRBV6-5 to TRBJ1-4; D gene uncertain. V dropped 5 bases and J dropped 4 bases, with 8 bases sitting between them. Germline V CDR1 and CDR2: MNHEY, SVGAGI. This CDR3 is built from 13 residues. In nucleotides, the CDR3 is TGTGCCAGCAGTCCGAGGAGTAATGAAAAACTGTTTTTT. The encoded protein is CASSPRSNEKLFF.